The 26 T cell receptor beta chains in this list originate from one sample, sequenced in a study of response to subunit inactivated influenza vaccine. TCRdb reprocessed the RT-PCR reads via MiXCR and lists one record per CDR3 protein. The table has around 790,000 distinct CDR3 sequences, over 20% seen once. Sequenced material: PBMCs from blood, taken around 5 days after vaccination. The receptors stem from a man aged 50 to 59 who received an inactivated influenza vaccine.

V and J are TRBV12-3 or TRBV12-4 and TRBJ2-1; 7 bases are shared with TRBD2. Trimming took 7 bases from V and 7 from J; bases not matched to a gene: 10. The CDR3 is 14 amino acids. The CDR3 loop reads CASTYRGVRNEQFF. DNA of the CDR3: TGTGCCAGCACATACCGGGGGGTTCGGAATGAGCAGTTCTTC.

The gene calls are TRBV6-4 and TRBJ2-7; 12 bases line up with TRBD1. V dropped 2 bases and J dropped 4; count of bases not matched to a gene: 18. CDR1 MRHNA and CDR2 SNTAGT come from the germline V gene. This CDR3 region has 20 residues. The CDR3 protein is CASSDPWDRGPGWSGYEQYF. CDR3 DNA: TGTGCCAGCAGTGACCCTTGGGACAGGGGGCCGGGTTGGTCTGGATACGAGCAGTACTTC.

This clonotype occurred many times. V usage is TRBV29-1 and J usage is TRBJ2-1; weak D call: TRBD2 (5 bases). V was clipped by 6 bases and J by 0 bases, with 18 bases between them. CDR1 and CDR2 from the germline V gene are SQVTM and ANQGSEA. The length of the CDR3 is 16 residues. The DNA for the CDR3 is TGCAGCGTACCGGAGGACCCTCTGAGCTCCTACAATGAGCAGTTCTTC. This sequence encodes CSVPEDPLSSYNEQFF.

The chain recombines TRBV18 with TRBJ1-6; 10 bases are shared with TRBD1. Germline V CDR1 and CDR2: KGHSH, LQKENI. V trimming: 5 bases; J trimming: 9 bases; junction bases outside the gene matches: 10. The CDR3 spans 16 residues. Here the CDR3 reads CASSSTGTGEISPLHF. The CDR3 DNA follows: TGTGCCAGCTCATCTACCGGGACAGGGGAAATTTCACCCCTCCACTTT.

The sample holds many counts of this clonotype. This chain uses TRBV20-1 with TRBJ2-7, with D perhaps TRBD1 or TRBD2 (5 bases each). Deletions cut 6 bases from V and 4 bases from J, with 16 bases between. The CDR3 contains 13 residues. Germline V lookup: CDR1 DFQATT, CDR2 SNEGSKA (reference sequence). Here the CDR3 DNA reads TGCAGTGCACAACGGGACGGTCGGTACGAGCAGTACTTC. Amino acids: CSAQRDGRYEQYF.

This chain joins TRBV7-8 and TRBJ2-5, with 7 nucleotides matching TRBD1. V was pared by 4 bases and J by 9 bases, with 2 bases of the junction left unmatched. The germline gives CDR1 SGHVS, CDR2 FQNEAQ. The CDR3 is 11 residues long. CDR3 DNA sequence: TGTGCCAGCAGCTGGCAGGGGGCCCAGTACTTC. Translated, it gives CASSWQGAQYF. Drawing the rest from reference TRBV7-8 and TRBJ2-5, the complete variable domain is GAGVSQSPRYKVAKRGQDVALRCDPISGHVSLFWYQQALGQGPEFLTYFQNEAQLDKSGLPSDRFFAERPEGSVSTLKIQRTQQEDSAVYLCASSWQGAQYFGPGTRLLVL.

This clonotype has a handful of counts. This sequence joins TRBV20-1 and TRBJ2-7; D is unclear. The V gene's germline CDR1 is DFQATT and CDR2 SNEGSKA (reference sequence). Trimming removed 0 bases at V and 0 bases at J, with 9 bases between. The CDR3 sequence is 14 residues long. The CDR3 loop is CSARDLRSSYEQYF. CDR3 nucleotides: TGCAGTGCTAGAGATCTCCGGTCCTCCTACGAGCAGTACTTC.

The rearrangement uses TRBV18 and TRBJ2-3; no definite D call. V was trimmed by 4 bases and J by 6 bases, leaving 17 bases between them. Germline CDR1 and CDR2: KGHSH and LQKENI. This CDR3 region has 15 residues. The CDR3 DNA reads as TGTGCCAGCTCACTAGGATATGGCTTGTCGGATACGCAGTATTTT. As protein: CASSLGYGLSDTQYF.

V and J are TRBV7-8 and TRBJ1-1; D is ambiguous. CDR3 length: 14 amino acids. Germline V CDR1 and CDR2: SGHVS, FQNEAQ. Trimming pared 1 base from V and 1 base from J, leaving 7 bases between. The DNA for the CDR3 is TGTGCCAGCAGCTTAGTGTGGGAGAACACTGAAGCTTTCTTT. Protein: CASSLVWENTEAFF.

This rearrangement joins TRBV7-3 to TRBJ2-3; D gene unclear. The V gene lost 1 base and the J gene lost 2 bases, with 7 bases spanning the gap. Germline V CDR1 and CDR2: SGHTA, FQGTGA. The CDR3 totals 14 residues. CDR3 in amino acids: CASSLSRDTDTQYF. The CDR3 DNA sequence: TGTGCCAGCAGCTTAAGTAGGGACACAGATACGCAGTATTTT.

This clonotype was seen ten or more times. This chain joins TRBV4-3 and TRBJ2-1; tentative D call: TRBD2 (5 bases). The CDR3 length is 16 residues. Trimming removed 0 bases at V and 5 bases at J, with 14 bases between. The germline V gene has CDR1 LGHNA and CDR2 YSLEER. CDR3 protein: CASSQDWASRDNEQFF. Written as DNA, the CDR3 is TGCGCCAGCAGCCAAGATTGGGCTAGCCGCGACAATGAGCAGTTCTTC.

This clonotype occurred a few times. CDR3 protein: CASSTTSGGYEQFF. The CDR3 DNA is TGTGCCAGCAGCACAACTAGCGGGGGCTATGAGCAGTTCTTC. The chain has TRBV7-9 and TRBJ2-1; 11 bases are a match to TRBD2. In germline, CDR1 is SEHNR, CDR2 FQNEAQ (reference sequence). The CDR3 consists of 14 residues. V dropped 5 bases and J dropped 8; count of bases not matched to a gene: 5.

This clonotype was recorded a few times. J is TRBJ2-1 and V is TRBV20-1, with 9 bases identical to TRBD2. The length of the CDR3 is 16 residues. Per germline, CDR1 DFQATT and CDR2 SNEGSKA (reference sequence). V was clipped by 4 bases and J by 7 bases; unmatched bases: 14. The CDR3 is CSAIDRASGKANEQFF. Here the CDR3 DNA reads TGCAGTGCTATCGATCGGGCTAGCGGGAAAGCGAATGAGCAGTTCTTC.

Only a few counts were recorded for this clonotype. The gene calls are TRBV5-6 and TRBJ2-6; TRBD1 is a possible D gene (5 bases). Germline-derived CDR1 and CDR2 are SGHDT and YYEEEE. There are 16 residues in the CDR3. Trimming left V 0 bases short and J 2 bases short, with 9 bases between. This CDR3 is CASSLVGHAGANVLTF. In DNA, the CDR3 is TGTGCCAGCAGCTTGGTGGGGCATGCTGGGGCCAACGTCCTGACTTTC.

The V call is TRBV6-2 or TRBV6-3, the J call TRBJ2-7; 11 nucleotides line up with TRBD1. The CDR3 is made up of 14 amino acids. Germline V lookup: CDR1 MNHEY, CDR2 SVGEGT. The V segment lost 7 bases and the J segment 7 bases; nucleotides outside the gene matches: 9. The CDR3 DNA is TGTGCCAGCACCCACGGACAGGGGGCGCGGGAGCAGTACTTC. It is translated as CASTHGQGAREQYF.

The chain is built from TRBV7-2 and TRBJ2-7; D ambiguous. From germline, CDR1 is SGHTA and CDR2 FQGNSA. The CDR3 has 15 amino acids. Trimming removed 5 bases at V and 0 bases at J, with 14 bases between. Written as DNA, the CDR3 is TGTGCCAGCAGCCCCACCACACCGAGCTCCTACGAGCAGTACTTC. Its translation: CASSPTTPSSYEQYF.

This clonotype was seen at least ten times. The chain joins TRBV7-8 to TRBJ2-3; TRBD1 aligns across 8 bases. There are 17 residues in the CDR3. The germline CDR1 and CDR2 sequences are SGHVS and FQNEAQ. Germline trimming cut 2 bases from V and 2 bases from J; bases unmatched to any gene: 9. The DNA of the CDR3 is TGTGCCAGCAGCTTACACGGGGGACAGGAGTTCACAGATACGCAGTATTTT. Residues: CASSLHGGQEFTDTQYF.

This clonotype was counted between two and nine times. Written as DNA, the CDR3 is TGTGCCAGCAGCTTATCCATAGCGAGCGAGCAGTACTTC. Translating it yields CASSLSIASEQYF. This chain connects TRBV7-9 to TRBJ2-7; maybe TRBD2 (5 bases). The germline CDR1 and CDR2 sequences are SEHNR and FQNEAQ (reference sequence). The CDR3 runs 13 residues. V was pared by 2 bases and J by 6 bases, with 11 bases between.

This clonotype was found a few times. J is TRBJ2-7 and V is TRBV9; 11 bases are shared with TRBD1. Germline V lookup: CDR1 SGDLS, CDR2 YYNGEE. The CDR3 is 14 amino acids. V lost 4 bases to trimming and J lost 13 bases; unmatched junction nucleotides: 13. The CDR3 spells CASSPPGTGGSQYF. In DNA form, the CDR3 reads TGTGCCAGCAGCCCTCCCGGGACAGGGGGTTCCCAATACTTC.

This clonotype showed up just once. The chain links TRBV5-1 to TRBJ2-7; no firm D call. V gave up 4 bases and J gave up 3 bases, with 20 bases separating them. In germline, CDR1 is SGHRS, CDR2 YFSETQ. This CDR3 region has 16 residues. The CDR3 coding sequence is TGCGCCAGCAGCATCGACGGCGCAGCTGCTCACTACGAGCAGTACTTC. Its translation: CASSIDGAAAHYEQYF.

This clonotype was observed a few times. The V and J genes are TRBV24-1 and TRBJ2-3; the D gene is possibly TRBD1 (6 bases). Trimming removed 4 bases at V and 0 bases at J, with 13 bases between. The CDR3 is 16 amino acids. CDR1 and CDR2 (germline): KGHDR, SFDVKD. CDR3 amino acids: CATSDMDSTSTDTQYF. The CDR3 coding sequence is TGTGCCACCAGTGACATGGACAGTACTAGCACAGATACGCAGTATTTT.

Turning to this clonotype: A read error may account for a junction end that differs from germline. The chain carries TRBV20-1 and TRBJ2-1, with TRBD2 as a possible D gene (6 bases). The CDR3 spans 13 residues. Germline CDR1 and CDR2: DFQATT and SNEGSKA (reference sequence). In nucleotides, the CDR3 is TGCAGTGCTCGGGACTCTAGTAGCCCCCGGCCCAACTTC. It yields the protein CSARDSSSPRPNF.

CDR3: CASSSTSRETSYNEQFF. CDR3 nucleotide sequence: TGTGCCAGCAGCTCTACTAGCCGAGAGACCTCCTACAATGAGCAGTTCTTC. The gene calls are TRBV28 and TRBJ2-1; perhaps TRBD2 as D (6 bases). The V end lost 6 bases, the J end lost 0 bases, and 18 bases lay between the germline ends. Germline V gene lookup returns CDR1 MDHEN and CDR2 SYDVKM. This CDR3 is built from 17 residues.

This chain joins TRBV6-1 and TRBJ2-1; TRBD1 matches at 8 bases. J lost 6 bases, V lost 5 bases, and 9 bases had no gene match. CDR3 length: 15 amino acids. Per the germline V gene, CDR1 is MNHNS and CDR2 is SASEGT. CDR3 DNA sequence: TGTGCCAGCAGTCGAAGTAACAGGGGGGTCAATGAGCAGTTCTTC. As protein: CASSRSNRGVNEQFF.

Only a few counts were recorded for this clonotype. The chain joins TRBV5-8 to TRBJ2-2, with 9 nucleotides matching TRBD1. The junction had 2 bases not matched to a gene; V was cut back by 2 bases and J by 0 bases. Germline lookup yields CDR1 SGHTS and CDR2 YDEGEE. This CDR3 is built from 16 residues. For the CDR3, the DNA is TGTGCCAGCAGCTTCTACAGGGGGCCGAACACCGGGGAGCTGTTTTTT. It encodes CASSFYRGPNTGELFF.

The chain uses TRBV7-9 and TRBJ1-1, with no clear D. From germline, CDR1 is SEHNR and CDR2 FQNEAQ (reference sequence). The length of the CDR3 is 15 residues. V shed 4 bases and J shed 2 bases, with 14 bases lying between them. CDR3 sequence reads: CASSSSSLLNTEAFF. CDR3 DNA: TGTGCCAGCAGCTCCTCAAGCTTACTAAACACTGAAGCTTTCTTT.